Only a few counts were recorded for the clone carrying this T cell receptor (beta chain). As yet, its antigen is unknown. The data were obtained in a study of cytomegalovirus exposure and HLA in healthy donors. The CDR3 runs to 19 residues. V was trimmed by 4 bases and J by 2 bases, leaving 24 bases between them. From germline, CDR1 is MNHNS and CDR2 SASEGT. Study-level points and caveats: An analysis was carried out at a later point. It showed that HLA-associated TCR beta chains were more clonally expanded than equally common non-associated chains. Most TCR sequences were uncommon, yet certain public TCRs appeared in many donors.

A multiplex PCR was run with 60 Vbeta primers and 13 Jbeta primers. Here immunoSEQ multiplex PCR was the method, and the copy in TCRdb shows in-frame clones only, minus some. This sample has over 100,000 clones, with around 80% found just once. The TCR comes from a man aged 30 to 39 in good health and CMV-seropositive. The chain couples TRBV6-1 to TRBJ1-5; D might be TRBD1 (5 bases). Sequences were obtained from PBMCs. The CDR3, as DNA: TGTGCCAGCAGTGCAAGGAGGGGACCTAGCGGGGATGGCAATCAGCCCCAGCATTTT. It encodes CASSARRGPSGDGNQPQHF.